Listed below are T cell receptor beta chains from one sample, sequenced in a study of shared clonotypes between healthy human individuals. Profiling relied on immunoSEQ multiplex PCR, and the TCRdb table lists in-frame clones only, not all of them. This repertoire shows over 400,000 clones, around 80% found once; its top ten account for about 11%. The sample consisted of PBMCs. These TCRs come from a woman in her 40s in good health. Some clones in this sample may be carry-over from other donors' samples. CDR3s include the opening cysteine and the closing phenylalanine or tryptophan. Fields, in order: J gene, clone size, V gene, D gene, CDR3 DNA, CDR3 protein. A D gene is named only where the DNA matches it firmly. Clone size is shown for a subset of rows, as once, few, many or a class of expanded clone.

J gene: TRBJ2-2
clone size: NA
V gene: TRBV30
D gene: NA
CDR3 DNA: TGTGCCTGGAACTCCGACTCGCAGAACACCGGGGAGCTGTTTTTT
CDR3 protein: CAWNSDSQNTGELFF

J gene: TRBJ2-7
clone size: NA
V gene: TRBV11-1
D gene: NA
CDR3 DNA: TGTGCCAGCAGCCGAGGGGGGCTAGATCCGTACGAGCAGTACTTC
CDR3 protein: CASSRGGLDPYEQYF

J gene: TRBJ2-5
clone size: NA
V gene: TRBV6-1
D gene: TRBD2
CDR3 DNA: TGTGCCAGCAGAACTAGCGGGAGCTTTTTGGAGACCCAGTACTTC
CDR3 protein: CASRTSGSFLETQYF

J gene: TRBJ2-2
clone size: NA
V gene: TRBV29-1
D gene: NA
CDR3 DNA: TGCAGAGATCGGGGCCCCGGTTCGGTGCCTTCGAACACCGGGGAGCTGTTTTTT
CDR3 protein: CRDRGPGSVPSNTGELFF

J gene: TRBJ2-5
clone size: NA
V gene: TRBV11-2
D gene: NA
CDR3 DNA: TGTGCCAGCAGCTTAGAAGAAGGGCTAAGCCAGTACTTC
CDR3 protein: CASSLEEGLSQYF

J gene: TRBJ2-5
clone size: NA
V gene: TRBV27
D gene: TRBD1
CDR3 DNA: TGTGCCAGCAGTTTTGGGACAGTCCGCTCCGAGACCCAGTACTTC
CDR3 protein: CASSFGTVRSETQYF

J gene: TRBJ1-5
clone size: NA
V gene: TRBV11-3
D gene: NA
CDR3 DNA: TGTGCCAGCAGCTTAACTCTTCTTCAGCCCCAGCATTTT
CDR3 protein: CASSLTLLQPQHF

J gene: TRBJ2-3
clone size: NA
V gene: TRBV30
D gene: TRBD2
CDR3 DNA: TGTGCCTGGAGTCGCTCGGGACTAGCGGGAGAAGATACGCAGTATTTT
CDR3 protein: CAWSRSGLAGEDTQYF

J gene: TRBJ2-7
clone size: NA
V gene: TRBV7-8
D gene: NA
CDR3 DNA: TGTGCCAGCAGCCTGCGGGACGGCTACGAGCAGTACTTC
CDR3 protein: CASSLRDGYEQYF

J gene: TRBJ2-7
clone size: few
V gene: TRBV6-6
D gene: NA
CDR3 DNA: TGTGCCAGCAGTCTCCGGGACGGGCCCTACGAGCAGTACTTC
CDR3 protein: CASSLRDGPYEQYF

J gene: TRBJ1-5
clone size: once
V gene: TRBV5-6
D gene: NA
CDR3 DNA: TGTGCCAGCAGCTGGGCCAGGGATCAGCCCCAGCATTTT
CDR3 protein: CASSWARDQPQHF

J gene: TRBJ1-3
clone size: NA
V gene: TRBV4-3
D gene: TRBD1
CDR3 DNA: TGCGCCAGCAGCCAAGGACAGGGGGCCGATACTGGAAACACCATATATTTT
CDR3 protein: CASSQGQGADTGNTIYF

J gene: TRBJ1-1
clone size: NA
V gene: TRBV11-2
D gene: NA
CDR3 DNA: TGTGCCAGCAGCGAGCAGGGCGGCACTGAAGCTTTCTTT
CDR3 protein: CASSEQGGTEAFF

J gene: TRBJ2-2
clone size: NA
V gene: TRBV9
D gene: NA
CDR3 DNA: TGTGCCAGCAGCGTACCCGGGGTGAACACCGGGGAGCTGTTTTTT
CDR3 protein: CASSVPGVNTGELFF

J gene: TRBJ1-1
clone size: NA
V gene: TRBV5-1
D gene: NA
CDR3 DNA: TGCGCCAGCAGACGACAGTTAAACACTGAAGCTTTCTTT
CDR3 protein: CASRRQLNTEAFF

J gene: TRBJ2-1
clone size: once
V gene: TRBV5-1
D gene: TRBD2
CDR3 DNA: TGCGCCAGCAGCAAGACTAGCGGGAGCTATGAGCAGTTCTTC
CDR3 protein: CASSKTSGSYEQFF

J gene: TRBJ2-1
clone size: once
V gene: TRBV5-5
D gene: TRBD1
CDR3 DNA: TGTGCCAGCAGTCAAAACAGGGGGCAAGGGAATGAGCAGTTCTTC
CDR3 protein: CASSQNRGQGNEQFF

J gene: TRBJ1-2
clone size: once
V gene: TRBV30
D gene: TRBD1
CDR3 DNA: TGTGCCTGGAGGGGACAGGGGCCCTATGGCTACACCTTC
CDR3 protein: CAWRGQGPYGYTF

J gene: TRBJ2-7
clone size: NA
V gene: TRBV5-1
D gene: NA
CDR3 DNA: TGCGCCAGCAGCTTGGTAGCGCGGGGTCGCGAGCAGTACTTC
CDR3 protein: CASSLVARGREQYF

J gene: TRBJ1-2
clone size: NA
V gene: TRBV5-6
D gene: NA
CDR3 DNA: TGTGCCAGCACCCTCGGAAGGGGCTACACCTTC
CDR3 protein: CASTLGRGYTF

J gene: TRBJ2-3
clone size: NA
V gene: TRBV11-2
D gene: TRBD2
CDR3 DNA: TGTGCCAGCAGCTTAAATCCTGCGGGAGGGCCTGGCCTAACGCAGTATTTT
CDR3 protein: CASSLNPAGGPGLTQYF

J gene: TRBJ1-4
clone size: NA
V gene: TRBV5-8
D gene: TRBD1
CDR3 DNA: TGTGCCAGCAGCTCAGACAGGGTTTACGAAAAACTGTTTTTT
CDR3 protein: CASSSDRVYEKLFF

J gene: TRBJ2-7
clone size: NA
V gene: TRBV18
D gene: TRBD2
CDR3 DNA: TGTGCCAGCTCACTCTCGATTGGACTAGCGGCCTCCTACGAGCAGTACTTC
CDR3 protein: CASSLSIGLAASYEQYF

J gene: TRBJ1-1
clone size: NA
V gene: TRBV5-6
D gene: TRBD1
CDR3 DNA: TGTGCCAGCACCCCTTCCCCGGACAGGACGAACACTGAAGCTTTCTTT
CDR3 protein: CASTPSPDRTNTEAFF

J gene: TRBJ2-3
clone size: NA
V gene: TRBV6-1
D gene: TRBD1
CDR3 DNA: TGTGCCAGCAGTGGTGGACAGGGCACAGATACGCAGTATTTT
CDR3 protein: CASSGGQGTDTQYF

J gene: TRBJ2-7
clone size: once
V gene: TRBV11-2
D gene: NA
CDR3 DNA: TGTGCCAGCAGCTTCCCAGCGGACGCCTACGAGCAGTACTTC
CDR3 protein: CASSFPADAYEQYF

J gene: TRBJ2-2
clone size: NA
V gene: TRBV7-3
D gene: NA
CDR3 DNA: TGTGCCAGCAGCCCGAAGCCAGGCTTCGCCGGGGAGCTGTTTTTT
CDR3 protein: CASSPKPGFAGELFF

J gene: TRBJ1-1
clone size: NA
V gene: TRBV18
D gene: NA
CDR3 DNA: TGTGCCAGCTCACCGAGGACACCGAACACTGAAGCTTTCTTT
CDR3 protein: CASSPRTPNTEAFF

J gene: TRBJ2-6
clone size: NA
V gene: TRBV14
D gene: NA
CDR3 DNA: TGTGCCAGCAGCCAAAGATTACTCCAACACTCTGGGGCCAACGTCCTGACTTTC
CDR3 protein: CASSQRLLQHSGANVLTF

J gene: TRBJ2-7
clone size: NA
V gene: TRBV29-1
D gene: NA
CDR3 DNA: TGCAGCGTTTCCACGACAGTCTACGAGCAGTACTTC
CDR3 protein: CSVSTTVYEQYF

J gene: TRBJ1-3
clone size: NA
V gene: TRBV4-2
D gene: NA
CDR3 DNA: TGTGCCAGCAGCCAGCCAGGGAATTCGGGAAACACCATATATTTT
CDR3 protein: CASSQPGNSGNTIYF

J gene: TRBJ1-5
clone size: NA
V gene: TRBV19
D gene: NA
CDR3 DNA: TGTGCCAGTAGTATCACCAGGGATAGCAATCAGCCCCAGCATTTT
CDR3 protein: CASSITRDSNQPQHF

J gene: TRBJ1-5
clone size: NA
V gene: TRBV19
D gene: NA
CDR3 DNA: TGTGCCAGTAGTATTTCGGTAGGGCAGCCCCAGCATTTT
CDR3 protein: CASSISVGQPQHF

J gene: TRBJ2-1
clone size: NA
V gene: TRBV7-2
D gene: TRBD1
CDR3 DNA: TGTGCCAGCAGCTTCCCCCCGGGACAGGGGGCGGGCAATGAGCAGTTCTTC
CDR3 protein: CASSFPPGQGAGNEQFF

J gene: TRBJ1-2
clone size: NA
V gene: TRBV27
D gene: NA
CDR3 DNA: TGTGCCAGCAGTTTAGGGGGGCCCAACTATGGCTACACCTTC
CDR3 protein: CASSLGGPNYGYTF

J gene: TRBJ2-4
clone size: NA
V gene: TRBV5-1
D gene: NA
CDR3 DNA: TGCGCCAGCAGCTTCTCATCAGAAAACATTCAGTACTTC
CDR3 protein: CASSFSSENIQYF

J gene: TRBJ2-7
clone size: NA
V gene: TRBV9
D gene: NA
CDR3 DNA: TGTGCCAGCAGCGTCACGGACATCGCCTACGAGCAGTACTTC
CDR3 protein: CASSVTDIAYEQYF

J gene: TRBJ2-5
clone size: once
V gene: TRBV7-6
D gene: NA
CDR3 DNA: TGTGCCAGCAGCTTTGAGGCAGGGGGGGAGACCCAGTACTTC
CDR3 protein: CASSFEAGGETQYF

J gene: TRBJ2-1
clone size: NA
V gene: TRBV5-1
D gene: TRBD2
CDR3 DNA: TGCGCCAGCAGCTTGTTTGCGGGAGGCCCGAAAGGCTCGGGGGGCAATGAGCAGTTCTTC
CDR3 protein: CASSLFAGGPKGSGGNEQFF

J gene: TRBJ2-7
clone size: NA
V gene: TRBV7-2
D gene: TRBD2
CDR3 DNA: TGTGCCAGCAGCTTAGTGGCTAGCGGAACCTACGAGCAGTACTTC
CDR3 protein: CASSLVASGTYEQYF

J gene: TRBJ2-3
clone size: NA
V gene: TRBV4-3
D gene: TRBD1
CDR3 DNA: TGCGCCAGCAGCCAAGACAGGGGGCCCTCAGATACGCAGTATTTT
CDR3 protein: CASSQDRGPSDTQYF

J gene: TRBJ2-5
clone size: NA
V gene: TRBV11-2
D gene: TRBD2
CDR3 DNA: TGTGCCAGCAGGACTAGCGGGAGCGAGACCCAGTACTTC
CDR3 protein: CASRTSGSETQYF

J gene: TRBJ2-1
clone size: NA
V gene: TRBV7-3
D gene: TRBD2
CDR3 DNA: TGTGCCAGCAGCCAATCTAGCGGCGAGCAGTTCTTC
CDR3 protein: CASSQSSGEQFF

J gene: TRBJ1-2
clone size: NA
V gene: TRBV7-9
D gene: TRBD1
CDR3 DNA: TGTGCCAGCAGCCGGGACAGGGGGAACTATGGCTACACCTTC
CDR3 protein: CASSRDRGNYGYTF

J gene: TRBJ2-5
clone size: NA
V gene: TRBV5-6
D gene: NA
CDR3 DNA: TGTGCCAGCAGCTCCCTCGGCCTAGAGACCCAGTACTTC
CDR3 protein: CASSSLGLETQYF